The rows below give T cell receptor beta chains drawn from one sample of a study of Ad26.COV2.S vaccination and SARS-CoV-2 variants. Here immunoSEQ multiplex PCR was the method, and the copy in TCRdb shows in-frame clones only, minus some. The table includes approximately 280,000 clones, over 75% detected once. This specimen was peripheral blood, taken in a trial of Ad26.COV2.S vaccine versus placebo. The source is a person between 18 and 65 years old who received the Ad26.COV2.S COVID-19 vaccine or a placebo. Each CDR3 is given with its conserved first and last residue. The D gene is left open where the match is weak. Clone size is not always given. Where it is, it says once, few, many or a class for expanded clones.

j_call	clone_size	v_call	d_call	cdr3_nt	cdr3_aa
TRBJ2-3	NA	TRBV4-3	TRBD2	TGCGCCAGCAGCCAAGAACCCAGCGGGGGACGAGATACGCAGTATTTT	CASSQEPSGGRDTQYF
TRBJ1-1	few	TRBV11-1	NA	TGTGCCAGCAGCCTAGACGGGGGGCCCACTGAAGCTTTCTTT	CASSLDGGPTEAFF
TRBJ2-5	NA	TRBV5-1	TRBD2	TGCGCCAGCTCCAGAACGGGGGGGGTCCAAGAGACCCAGTACTTC	CASSRTGGVQETQYF
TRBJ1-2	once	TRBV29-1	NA	TGCAGCGTTGATTCTTCCCAGGGGCTCCCTAACTATGGCTACACCTTC	CSVDSSQGLPNYGYTF
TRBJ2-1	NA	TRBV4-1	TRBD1	TGCGCCAGCAGCCGACCGGGACAGGGGACCTTAAGCTCCTACAATGAGCAGTTCTTC	CASSRPGQGTLSSYNEQFF
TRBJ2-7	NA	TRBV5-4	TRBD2	TGTGCCAGCAGCTTGCGGCGCGGGGGGGCCTACGAGCAGTACTTC	CASSLRRGGAYEQYF
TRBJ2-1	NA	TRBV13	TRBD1	TGTGCCAGCAGCTCTTACGACAGGGACCCGCGCAATGAGCAGTTCTTC	CASSSYDRDPRNEQFF
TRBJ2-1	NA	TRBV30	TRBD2	TGTGCCTGGAGGCCCGGGAGGGAGCAGTTCTTC	CAWRPGREQFF
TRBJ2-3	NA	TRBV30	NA	TGTGCCTGGAGCGTCCCCAGTACGCAGTATTTT	CAWSVPSTQYF
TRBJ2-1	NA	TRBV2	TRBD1	TGTGCCAGCTCGACACAGACAGGGGCGATAATAAATGAGCAGTTCTTC	CASSTQTGAIINEQFF
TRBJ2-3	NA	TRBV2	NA	TGTGCCAGCAGTGGGAGGGATACGCAGTATTTT	CASSGRDTQYF
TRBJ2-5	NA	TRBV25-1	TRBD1	TGTGCCAGCAGTGAACTCCGGGACAGAGAAGAGACCCAGTACTTC	CASSELRDREETQYF
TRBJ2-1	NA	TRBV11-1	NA	TGTGCCAGCAGCTTAGCCGAGGGCACTGAGCAGTTCTTC	CASSLAEGTEQFF
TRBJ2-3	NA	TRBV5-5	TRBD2	TGTGCCAGCAGCCTCCTAGCGGGAGACCGGTTCACAGATACGCAGTATTTT	CASSLLAGDRFTDTQYF
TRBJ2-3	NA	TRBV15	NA	TGTGCCACCAGAGCCCGGGACCGATACACAGATACGCAGTATTTT	CATRARDRYTDTQYF
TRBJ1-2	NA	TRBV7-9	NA	TGTGCCAGCAGCTTAATCGTTAGTTCAGAGGCCTATGGCTACACCTTC	CASSLIVSSEAYGYTF
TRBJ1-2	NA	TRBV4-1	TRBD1	TGCGCCAGCAGCCCCGCATCAGGACAGGGGGAGAGCTACACCTTC	CASSPASGQGESYTF
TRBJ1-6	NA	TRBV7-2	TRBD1	TGTGCCAGCAGCACAAGACAGGGGCAAAATTCACCCCTCCACTTT	CASSTRQGQNSPLHF
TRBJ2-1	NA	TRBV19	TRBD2	TGTGCCAGTAGTATTTCCCACATCCTAGATTGGCGGGAGCGGCACAATGAGCAGTTCTTC	CASSISHILDWRERHNEQFF
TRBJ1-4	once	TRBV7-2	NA	TGTGCCAGCAGCTTAGGAGTCCCCAGGCTCGAAAAACTGTTTTTT	CASSLGVPRLEKLFF
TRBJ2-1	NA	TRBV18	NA	TGTGCCAGCTCACCTCCCAGCGGGTATTACAATGAGCAGTTCTTC	CASSPPSGYYNEQFF
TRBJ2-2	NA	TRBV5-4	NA	TGTGCCAGCAGCTTAAGTAGGGCCTCTACGAACACCGGGGAGCTGTTTTTT	CASSLSRASTNTGELFF
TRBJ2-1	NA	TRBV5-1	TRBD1	TGCGCCAGCAGCTTGGTAGGGCCGGGACAGGGGGACAATGAGCAGTTCTTC	CASSLVGPGQGDNEQFF
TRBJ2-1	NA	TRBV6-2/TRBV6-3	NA	TGTGCCAGCAGTTACCTAGTAGGCTACAATGAGCAGTTCTTC	CASSYLVGYNEQFF
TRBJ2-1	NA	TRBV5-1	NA	TGCGCCAGCAGCTTGGTGGCCAGCGACAATGAGCAGTTCTTC	CASSLVASDNEQFF
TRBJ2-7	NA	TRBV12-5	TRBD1	TGTGCTAGTGGTCCGGGACAGGGCTCCTACGAGCAGTACTTC	CASGPGQGSYEQYF
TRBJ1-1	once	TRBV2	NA	TGTGCCAGCACCGTGCTGGGTGGAACTGAAGCTTTCTTT	CASTVLGGTEAFF
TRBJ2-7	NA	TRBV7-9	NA	TGTGCCAGCAGCTTAGGGACTGCGGTTCTCTACGAGCAGTACTTC	CASSLGTAVLYEQYF